Listed here is a single T cell receptor beta chain. The length of the CDR3 is 16 residues. Deletions cut 6 bases from V and 2 bases from J, with 20 bases between. Per germline, CDR1 LNHDA and CDR2 SQIVND (reference sequence). These data are taken from a study of blood T cell repertoires in COVID-19. At the level of the study: Sites in the United States, Italy and Spain provided acute and convalescent COVID-19 samples. The analysed material was cDNA or gDNA that came from T cells, B-cell-depleted T cells, or PBMCs.

Authors' data handling: By means of reference gene primer amplification, nucleated cell counts were estimated. Assay: immunoSEQ multiplex PCR; the TCRdb copy retains only in-frame clones and omits some. V and J calls and clone size follow that table, whereas D and trimming were derived from the DNA. Of about 88,000 clones in the sample, roughly 90% were seen once. Material for sequencing was peripheral blood. The receptor was derived from a woman of 80 years or more with acute or convalescent COVID-19. The chain couples TRBV19 to TRBJ2-7; the D gene is possibly TRBD1 (6 bases). The CDR3 here is CASSSVTGTPTYEQYF. The CDR3 bases are TGTGCCAGTAGCAGCGTGACCGGGACACCCACCTACGAGCAGTACTTC.